This T cell receptor (beta chain) was sequenced in a study of T cell changes during pregnancy in multiple sclerosis (dated by TCRdb to about 2019). The study in broad terms: In women with multiple sclerosis, the researchers looked at how the T cell repertoire shifted as pregnancy progressed.

The CDR3, cysteine through phenylalanine, is 12 amino acids long. Solely the CDR3 DNA is kept, with 36 bases framed from the first base. The germline V gene encodes CDR1 LGHNT and CDR2 FRNRAP. V is cut by 7 bases and J by 2 bases, and the space between the germline ends is 7 bases. This clone was seen once. Its antigen has not been determined. No clone much larger than this one lies a single base away; base qualities are absent. Libraries were constructed by the immunoSEQ multiplex PCR assay. Sourced from immuneACCESS, this table was stored by TCRdb with only in-frame sequences that have V and J called. A share of the clones is absent; for the studies checked, an unresolved V gene accounts for under half, and the remainder has no known explanation. The sample table contains about 51,000 clones; only one count was recorded for 85% to 95% of them. Clones ranked in the top ten supply approximately 0.67% of the sample.

The receptor's source is a female donor with multiple sclerosis, enrolled in a pregnancy study. The V gene is TRBV12-5 and the J gene is TRBJ2-3, with no D gene named confidently. The source material was CD4+ T cells from peripheral blood mononuclear cells, sampled in the third trimester of pregnancy. CDR3 protein: CASAPNTDTQYF. The nucleotides read TGTGCTAGTGCCCCCAACACAGATACGCAGTATTTT.